This T cell receptor (beta chain) is from a study of CD8 T cells in ankylosing spondylitis. This CDR3 region has 14 residues. Deletions cut 3 bases from V and 7 bases from J, with 13 bases between. Construction of TCR beta libraries was performed using quantitative 5'-RACE with molecular barcodes. MiXCR, run by TCRdb on the 5' RACE reads, gives a single entry per CDR3 protein. In the table there are about 390,000 distinct CDR3 sequences, 20% to 25% of which are singletons. General study results and limits: It was reported that disease-linked clones were significantly enriched in matched ankylosing spondylitis synovial fluid. The disease-linked clones had a CD8+ phenotype and low blood frequencies. Several of the motif variants were reported before in synovial fluid and blood from reactive arthritis. There was a TCR beta motif, made of several highly homologous variants, that appeared characteristic of ankylosing spondylitis blood.

Concerning this clonotype itself: Antigen specificity is unknown.

Input material: blood, either unsorted or a sorted T cell fraction (not recorded which). This receptor was taken from a male donor with ankylosing spondylitis. The chain links TRBV12-3 or TRBV12-4 to TRBJ2-1; TRBD2 is a possible D gene (7 bases). The CDR3 loop reads CASSFGGRLNEQFF. The CDR3 DNA is TGTGCCAGCAGTTTCGGGGGGCGCTTAAATGAGCAGTTCTTC.